These T cell receptor beta chains were read from a single sample in a study of regulatory and conventional T cells in RAG deficiency. Method: immunoSEQ multiplex PCR; TCRdb's copy keeps in-frame clones and lacks some. The sample has almost 35,000 clones, about 78% seen once; the top ten hold around 3.4%. These data were also filed under a second study, of regulatory T cells.

Sequenced input: CD4+ effector T cells sorted from blood. These receptors all stem from a human donor in good health. The CDR3 runs from the conserved cysteine through the conserved F or W. The order of the fields is D gene, V gene, clone size, J gene, CDR3 DNA, CDR3 protein. D genes are given only for firm matches. Clone size, where shown, is once, few, many, or a class for clones that have expanded.

>NA|TRBV2|NA|TRBJ1-1
TGTGCCAGCAGCAGGCAGAACACTGAAGCTTTCTTT
CASSRQNTEAFF
>NA|TRBV4-2|NA|TRBJ2-6
TGTGCCAGCAGCCAAGATCACCCCAGGTCCTCTGGGGCCAACGTCCTGACTTTC
CASSQDHPRSSGANVLTF
>NA|TRBV18|NA|TRBJ1-5
TGTGCCAGCTCACCACAAGCGGCAGGGGCCGGCAATCAGCCCCAGCATTTT
CASSPQAAGAGNQPQHF
>NA|TRBV18|NA|TRBJ1-5
TGTGCCAGCTCACCACCTGGGACCGCGAACAATCAGCCCCAGCATTTT
CASSPPGTANNQPQHF
>NA|TRBV28|NA|TRBJ2-2
TGTGCCAGCAGTTTATACGGTCCAGGGGTGGGCACCGGGGAGCTGTTTTTT
CASSLYGPGVGTGELFF
>NA|TRBV15|NA|TRBJ2-7
TGTGCCACCAGCAGAACCGATCTTTCCTCCTACGAGCAGTACTTC
CATSRTDLSSYEQYF
>NA|TRBV6-5|NA|TRBJ1-4
TGTGCCAGCAGTTACGCGACCCCGGATAGGAATGAAAAACTGTTTTTT
CASSYATPDRNEKLFF
>TRBD1|TRBV7-2|few|TRBJ1-6
TGTGCCAGCAGCTTAGTGACAGGGGGGAATTCACCCCTCCACTTT
CASSLVTGGNSPLHF
>NA|TRBV7-9|NA|TRBJ1-2
TGTGCCAGCATCTACGACCAACGGGGGGCCTCTTTCTACTACACCTTC
CASIYDQRGASFYYTF
>NA|TRBV2|once|TRBJ1-1
TGTGCCAGCAGCCTAGATCAGGGGCGGGGTACTGAAGCTTTCTTT
CASSLDQGRGTEAFF
>NA|TRBV2|NA|TRBJ2-3
TGTGCCAGCAGTGACAGACAGCGCCTCACAGATACGCAGTATTTT
CASSDRQRLTDTQYF
>NA|TRBV5-4|few|TRBJ2-2
TGTGCCACCAATACGGCCGGGGAGCTGTTTTTT
CATNTAGELFF
>TRBD1|TRBV2|NA|TRBJ1-6
TGTGCCAGCAGTGAACAGGGGGAGAATTCACCCCTCCACTTT
CASSEQGENSPLHF
>TRBD1|TRBV15|NA|TRBJ2-7
TGTGCCACCAGCGAAAGGGACAGGGCCTACCACGAGCAGTACTTC
CATSERDRAYHEQYF
>NA|TRBV7-3|NA|TRBJ1-1
TGTGCCAGCAGCCCAGGACGGGATTCTGAAGCTTTCTTT
CASSPGRDSEAFF
>NA|TRBV6-5|NA|TRBJ2-7
TGTGCCAGCAGTTACTCGACGGGTACCGAGCAGTACTTC
CASSYSTGTEQYF
>TRBD1|TRBV7-9|NA|TRBJ2-2
TGTGCCAGCAGCTTAAGAGACAGGGGGGCCACCGGGGAGCTGTTTTTT
CASSLRDRGATGELFF
>NA|TRBV2|NA|TRBJ1-5
TGTGCCAGCAGTGATCTGACCCCGAATAGCAATCAGCCCCAGCATTTT
CASSDLTPNSNQPQHF
>NA|TRBV5-8|NA|TRBJ1-2
TGTGCCAGCAGCTTTGAGGGGACGCCTTACTATGGCTACACCTTC
CASSFEGTPYYGYTF
>TRBD1|TRBV4-1|NA|TRBJ2-3
TGCGCCAGCAGCCAACAGGGACAGGCAGATACGCAGTATTTT
CASSQQGQADTQYF
>TRBD1|TRBV7-2|few|TRBJ2-7
TGTGCCAGCAGCGCCCGGACAGGGGACGAGCAGTACTTC
CASSARTGDEQYF
>NA|TRBV4-2|NA|TRBJ1-1
TGTGCCAGCAGCCAACCTTCAACAGGGACCGCTGAAGCTTTCTTT
CASSQPSTGTAEAFF
>TRBD1|TRBV27|NA|TRBJ1-2
TGTGCCAGCAGTGTGGACAGGGGGGTCGTATATGGCTACACCTTC
CASSVDRGVVYGYTF
>NA|TRBV14|NA|TRBJ2-3
TGTGCCAGCAGCCGGGACCCCGCCTCGACGCAGTATTTT
CASSRDPASTQYF
>TRBD1|TRBV7-8|NA|TRBJ1-6
TGTGCCAGCAGCTTATTTCGGTTCGGTACAGGGGAAAATTCACCCCTCCACTTT
CASSLFRFGTGENSPLHF
>NA|TRBV9|NA|TRBJ1-3
TGTGCCAGCAGCGTAGACTTATCAGGAAACACCATATATTTT
CASSVDLSGNTIYF
>NA|TRBV6-1|once|TRBJ1-4
TGTGCCAGCAGTGAACGCAGGGTGGCTTTTACTAATGAAAAACTGTTTTTT
CASSERRVAFTNEKLFF
>NA|TRBV7-9|NA|TRBJ1-3
TGTGCCAGCAGTCCTTCACGGACCCTCTCTGGAAACACCATATATTTT
CASSPSRTLSGNTIYF
>NA|TRBV19|NA|TRBJ1-5
TGTGCCAGTAGCCTTTCTAGTCGCAATCAGCCCCAGCATTTT
CASSLSSRNQPQHF
>NA|TRBV28|NA|TRBJ1-3
TGTGCCAGCAGTCAGATGCGACTTAGGACTGGAAACACCATATATTTT
CASSQMRLRTGNTIYF
>NA|TRBV2|few|TRBJ1-3
TGTGCCGGGCGGGGCGATTCTGGAAACACCATATATTTT
CAGRGDSGNTIYF
>TRBD1|TRBV10-3|NA|TRBJ1-1
TGTGCCATCGCTGGAGACAGGGAGAACACTGAAGCTTTCTTT
CAIAGDRENTEAFF
>NA|TRBV25-1|NA|TRBJ1-5
TGTGCCAGCAGTGAAGTCGGATTCAATCAGCCCCAGCATTTT
CASSEVGFNQPQHF
>NA|TRBV7-2|NA|TRBJ1-2
TGTGCCAGCAGCCCGCGTGGGGTCTATGGCTACACCTTC
CASSPRGVYGYTF
>TRBD1|TRBV9|NA|TRBJ1-1
TGTGCCAGCAGCGTAGCAGGACAGGTGATGAACACTGAAGCTTTCTTT
CASSVAGQVMNTEAFF
>NA|TRBV2|NA|TRBJ2-7
TGTGCCAGCAGTGATCGGACGGCTAGCTCCTACGAGCAGTACTTC
CASSDRTASSYEQYF
>NA|TRBV19|NA|TRBJ2-7
TGTGCCAGTAGTATCCCTGGACCCTACGAGCAGTACTTC
CASSIPGPYEQYF
>NA|TRBV10-3|NA|TRBJ1-4
NA
CAISESNFGPGRNEKLFF
>NA|TRBV15|NA|TRBJ1-4
TGTGCCACCACCAAAGATTACGGAGCAGGGAATGAAAAACTGTTTTTT
CATTKDYGAGNEKLFF
>NA|TRBV6-5|few|TRBJ1-3
TGTGCCAGCAGTTTTATGGCAGGGCTTTCTGGAAACACCATATATTTT
CASSFMAGLSGNTIYF